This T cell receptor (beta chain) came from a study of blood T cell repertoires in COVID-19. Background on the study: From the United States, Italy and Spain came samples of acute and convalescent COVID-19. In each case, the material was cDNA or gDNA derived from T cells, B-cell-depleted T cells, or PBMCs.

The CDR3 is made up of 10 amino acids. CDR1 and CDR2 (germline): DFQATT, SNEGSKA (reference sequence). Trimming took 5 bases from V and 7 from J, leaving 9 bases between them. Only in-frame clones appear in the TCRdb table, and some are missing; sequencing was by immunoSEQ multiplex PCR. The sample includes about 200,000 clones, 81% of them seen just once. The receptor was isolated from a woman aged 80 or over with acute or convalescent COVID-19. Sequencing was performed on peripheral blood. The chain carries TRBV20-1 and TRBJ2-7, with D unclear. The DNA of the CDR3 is TGCAGTGCTGGTTTGGAGGAGCAGTACTTC. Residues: CSAGLEEQYF.